One sample yielded the 4 T cell receptor beta chains listed below, sequenced in a study of identical twins. From the 5' RACE reads, TCRdb called clonotypes with MiXCR, one entry per CDR3 protein. The data contain more than 400,000 distinct CDR3 sequences, approximately 16% of them singletons. These same records also appear under a second study, on yellow fever vaccine responses in identical twins.

Sequencing input: CD4+ T cells sorted from blood. These receptors were taken from a woman between 18 and 29 years old in good health.

This chain links TRBV4-2 with TRBJ1-5; unclear D gene. V was cut by 1 base and J by 4 bases, with 11 bases left in between. The germline gives CDR1 LGHNA, CDR2 YNFKEQ. The CDR3 is made up of 15 amino acids. Here the CDR3 reads CASSQVIAGNQPQHF. The CDR3 nucleotides are TGTGCCAGCAGCCAAGTAATCGCGGGAAATCAGCCCCAGCATTTT.

V and J are TRBV25-1 and TRBJ1-6; a possible D gene is TRBD1 (5 bases). The CDR3 has 17 residues. CDR1 and CDR2 (germline): MGHDK, SYGVNS. Trimming pared 1 base from V and 8 bases from J, leaving 18 bases between. CDR3 sequence: CASSEWDGRLSDSPLHF. DNA for the CDR3: TGTGCCAGCAGTGAATGGGACGGCAGGTTGAGTGATTCACCCCTCCACTTT.

This chain uses TRBV20-1 with TRBJ1-1, with 9 bases matching TRBD1. Trimming cost V 4 bases and J 1 base; bases outside gene matches: 7. Germline V CDR1 and CDR2: DFQATT, SNEGSKA (reference sequence). The CDR3 contains 15 residues. The CDR3 spells CSAIGGQGSNTEAFF. CDR3 nucleotide sequence: TGCAGTGCTATCGGGGGACAGGGATCGAACACTGAAGCTTTCTTT.

This sequence joins TRBV27 and TRBJ1-1; 8 bases line up with TRBD1. The germline V gene has CDR1 MNHEY and CDR2 SMNVEV (reference sequence). V was pared by 4 bases and J by 4 bases, with 5 bases of the junction left unmatched. This CDR3 comprises 14 residues. The CDR3 DNA is TGTGCCAGCAGTTATAACGGACAGGGCACTGAAGCTTTCTTT. Amino acids: CASSYNGQGTEAFF.